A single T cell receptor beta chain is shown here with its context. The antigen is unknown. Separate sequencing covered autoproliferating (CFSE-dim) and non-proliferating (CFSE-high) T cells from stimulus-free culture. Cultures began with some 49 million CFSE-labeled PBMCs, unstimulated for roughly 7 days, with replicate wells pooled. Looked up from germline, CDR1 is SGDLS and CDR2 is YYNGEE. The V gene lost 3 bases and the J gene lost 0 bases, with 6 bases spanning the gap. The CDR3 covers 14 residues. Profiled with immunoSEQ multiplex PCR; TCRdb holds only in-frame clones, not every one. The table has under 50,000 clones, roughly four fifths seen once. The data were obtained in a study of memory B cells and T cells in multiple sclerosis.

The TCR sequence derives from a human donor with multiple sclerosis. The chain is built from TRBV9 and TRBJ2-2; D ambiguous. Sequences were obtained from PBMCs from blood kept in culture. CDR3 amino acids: CASSGSSNTGELFF. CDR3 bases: TGTGCCAGCAGCGGGAGCTCGAACACCGGGGAGCTGTTTTTT.